The rows below give T cell receptor beta chains drawn from one sample of a study of a mutant IDH1 vaccine in newly diagnosed glioma. Using immunoSEQ multiplex PCR, the repertoire was profiled, and TCRdb retains in-frame clones only, with some absent. Of about 40,000 clones detected, approximately 91% appear once; the ten largest clones hold roughly 2.6%. Their recognized antigens are unknown. The starting material was PBMCs, obtained from a glioma patient whose treatment included an IDH1 peptide vaccine. The receptors stem from a man aged 50 to 59 with glioma. Each CDR3 is given with its conserved first and last residue. The D gene is left open where the match is weak. Expanded clones are given a class, and other clones once, few, many or no size at all.

clone_size	d_call	v_call	j_call	cdr3_aa	cdr3_nt
.	.	TRBV28	TRBJ1-2	CASRPDTRIDYGYTF	TGTGCCAGCAGGCCGGACACCCGAATTGACTATGGCTACACCTTC
few	.	TRBV28	TRBJ1-6	CASSVRATGFLHF	TGTGCCAGCAGTGTCAGGGCTACAGGGTTCCTCCACTTT
.	.	TRBV29-1	TRBJ1-2	CSVDLGNYGYTF	TGCAGCGTTGATTTAGGGAACTATGGCTACACCTTC
.	.	TRBV19	TRBJ2-3	CASSIDQGGYTDTQYF	TGTGCCAGTAGTATAGATCAGGGGGGATACACAGATACGCAGTATTTT
.	TRBD2	TRBV7-9	TRBJ2-1	CASNWGAGGLNEQFF	TGTGCCAGCAACTGGGGAGCGGGAGGGCTCAATGAGCAGTTCTTC
.	TRBD1	TRBV6-1	TRBJ1-2	CASSGAGGNYGYTF	TGTGCCAGCAGTGGGGCAGGGGGCAACTATGGCTACACCTTC
.	.	TRBV19	TRBJ1-2	CASSRTYDYTF	TGTGCCAGTAGTAGAACCTATGACTACACCTTC
.	.	TRBV2	TRBJ2-1	CASSGRGYEQFF	TGTGCCAGCTCCGGACGGGGCTATGAGCAGTTCTTC
.	.	TRBV30	TRBJ1-1	CAWSRGLNTEAFF	TGTGCCTGGAGTCGGGGGTTGAACACTGAAGCTTTCTTT
.	.	TRBV5-1	TRBJ1-1	CASRPGIGNTEAFF	TGCGCCAGCAGACCCGGGATCGGGAACACTGAAGCTTTCTTT
.	.	TRBV9	TRBJ2-7	CASSPWAGYEQYF	TGTGCCAGCAGCCCCTGGGCGGGCTACGAGCAGTACTTC
.	.	TRBV20-1	TRBJ1-2	CSARTGRETF	TGCAGTGCTAGGACGGGACGGGAAACCTTC
.	TRBD2	TRBV5-1	TRBJ2-5	CASSFSREGETQYF	TGCGCCAGCAGCTTCTCCAGGGAGGGGGAGACCCAGTACTTC
.	.	TRBV5-1	TRBJ2-5	CASSLAMVLGEETQYF	TGCGCCAGCAGCTTGGCCATGGTATTGGGGGAAGAGACCCAGTACTTC
.	TRBD1	TRBV30	TRBJ1-1	CAWTARTGRNTEAFF	TGTGCCTGGACTGCTAGGACAGGGCGGAACACTGAAGCTTTCTTT
.	.	TRBV11-3	TRBJ1-4	CASSYRAATNEKLFF	TGTGCCAGCAGCTACCGGGCAGCAACTAATGAAAAACTGTTTTTT
.	.	TRBV5-4	TRBJ1-5	CASSQYAHQPQHF	TGCGCCAGCAGCCAGTACGCTCATCAGCCCCAGCATTTT
.	.	TRBV10-3	TRBJ2-3	CATGIGQTVSDTQYF	TGTGCCACTGGCATCGGGCAAACCGTCAGTGATACGCAGTATTTT
.	.	TRBV5-1	TRBJ2-5	CASSLIPGSQETQYF	TGCGCCAGCAGCTTGATCCCGGGGTCCCAAGAGACCCAGTACTTC
.	.	TRBV7-9	TRBJ1-2	CASSLGLRTGYTF	TGTGCCAGCAGCTTAGGTTTGAGGACCGGCTACACCTTC
.	.	TRBV7-3	TRBJ1-3	CASSLTPGIGNTIYF	TGTGCCAGCAGCTTAACCCCCGGGATTGGAAACACCATATATTTT
.	TRBD1	TRBV27	TRBJ2-7	CASSLSGQGSYEQYF	TGTGCCAGCAGTTTATCCGGACAGGGGAGCTACGAGCAGTACTTC
.	TRBD1	TRBV27	TRBJ1-5	CASREKGQGANSNQPQHF	TGTGCCAGCAGAGAAAAGGGACAGGGGGCGAATAGCAATCAGCCCCAGCATTTT
.	.	TRBV28	TRBJ1-5	CASSLRQPQHF	TGTGCCAGCAGTTTACGTCAGCCCCAGCATTTT
.	.	TRBV27	TRBJ1-1	CASSGRTGVGNTEAFF	TGTGCCAGCAGTGGGAGGACGGGCGTAGGGAACACTGAAGCTTTCTTT
.	.	TRBV6-1	TRBJ2-5	CASSLVAQETQYF	TGTGCCAGCAGCCTAGTGGCCCAAGAGACCCAGTACTTC
.	.	TRBV28	TRBJ2-3	CASSLGDRVAIITDTQYF	TGTGCCAGCAGTTTGGGGGACCGGGTAGCTATTATCACAGATACGCAGTATTTT
.	.	TRBV10-2	TRBJ2-3	CASSEGGDDTQYF	TGCGCCAGCAGTGAGGGGGGTGACGATACGCAGTATTTT
.	.	TRBV5-4	TRBJ1-6	CASSLYGGNTYNSPLHF	TGTGCCAGCAGCTTGTATGGGGGAAACACTTATAATTCACCCCTCCACTTT
.	TRBD1	TRBV29-1	TRBJ1-2	CSVEVAGGGYTF	TGCAGCGTTGAAGTGGCAGGGGGTGGCTACACCTTC
.	TRBD2	TRBV27	TRBJ2-7	CASSPGTSGRTPYF	TGTGCCAGCAGTCCCGGGACTAGCGGGAGGACTCCGTACTTC
once	.	TRBV28	TRBJ1-5	CASSRLRESSNQPQHF	TGTGCCAGCAGTCGCCTGAGGGAGTCATCCAATCAGCCCCAGCATTTT
.	TRBD1	TRBV6-5	TRBJ2-1	CASSKGQGAGNEQFF	TGTGCCAGCAGCAAGGGACAGGGGGCCGGCAATGAGCAGTTCTTC
.	TRBD1	TRBV7-9	TRBJ1-6	CASSSHRGQTSPLHF	TGTGCCAGCAGCTCCCACAGGGGGCAGACTTCACCCCTCCACTTT
.	.	TRBV11-2	TRBJ1-4	CASRSGLNEKLFF	TGTGCCAGCAGATCGGGGCTCAATGAAAAACTGTTTTTT
.	.	TRBV5-1	TRBJ1-4	CASSSTGGSNEKLFF	TGCGCCAGCAGCTCCACTGGGGGCAGTAATGAAAAACTGTTTTTT
.	.	TRBV7-2	TRBJ1-2	CASSGTAGPENGYTF	TGTGCCAGCAGCGGGACGGCGGGACCGGAGAATGGCTACACCTTC
.	.	TRBV19	TRBJ2-2	CASSPSGTEGRTGELFF	TGTGCCAGTAGTCCTTCCGGGACGGAGGGACGCACCGGGGAGCTGTTTTTT
.	TRBD1	TRBV10-3	TRBJ1-2	CAISEPGQDAFGGYTF	TGTGCCATCAGTGAGCCCGGACAGGATGCCTTTGGGGGCTACACCTTC
.	.	TRBV5-1	TRBJ2-2	CASSLVVIGELFF	TGCGCCAGCAGCTTGGTTGTTATCGGGGAGCTGTTTTTT
.	TRBD1	TRBV6-5	TRBJ1-2	CASMRNRGYGYTF	TGTGCCAGCATGAGGAACAGGGGATATGGCTACACCTTC
.	TRBD2	TRBV10-3	TRBJ2-3	CAISENRGASGVGTDTQYF	TGTGCCATCAGTGAGAATCGGGGTGCTAGCGGGGTAGGCACAGATACGCAGTATTTT
few	.	TRBV27	TRBJ1-1	CASSLQNLNTEAFF	TGTGCCAGCAGTTTACAGAACCTGAACACTGAAGCTTTCTTT
.	.	TRBV28	TRBJ1-5	CASQGPYSNQPQHF	TGTGCCAGCCAGGGCCCTTATAGCAATCAGCCCCAGCATTTT
.	.	TRBV4-3	TRBJ1-5	CASSQGAGPLSNQPQHF	TGCGCCAGCAGCCAAGGGGCAGGCCCTTTGAGCAATCAGCCCCAGCATTTT
.	.	TRBV2	TRBJ1-5	CASSEVTGNQPQHF	TGTGCCAGCAGTGAAGTAACAGGCAATCAGCCCCAGCATTTT
.	.	TRBV10-1	TRBJ2-5	CASSKGGGETQYF	TGCGCCAGCAGCAAAGGGGGAGGGGAGACCCAGTACTTC
.	.	TRBV21-1	TRBJ1-5	CASSKGARTGGRGDGNQPQHF	TGTGCCAGCAGCAAAGGAGCCCGGACAGGGGGCAGGGGTGATGGCAATCAGCCCCAGCATTTT
.	.	TRBV4-3	TRBJ2-1	CASSQDYASDYNEQFF	TGCGCCAGCAGCCAAGATTATGCGAGCGACTACAATGAGCAGTTCTTC
.	.	TRBV18	TRBJ2-3	CASSPSADTQYF	TGTGCCAGCTCACCTTCAGCAGATACGCAGTATTTT